These T cell receptor beta chains were read from a single sample in a study of T cells in Graves' hyperthyroidism and ophthalmopathy. A single record per CDR3 protein comes from TCRdb applying MiXCR to the multiplex PCR reads. The sample contains about 260,000 distinct CDR3 sequences, 16% of which appear only once. The sample comprised blood. Receptor source: a woman aged 18 to 35 with Graves' ophthalmopathy. Both conserved end residues are part of each CDR3. The D gene is left open where the match is weak. Where a row states a size, it is once, few, many or the class of an expanded clone; other rows omit it.

V	size	J	D	CDR3	DNA
TRBV28	many	TRBJ1-2	.	CASDTWTQNYGYTF	TGTGCCAGCGATACATGGACACAGAACTATGGCTACACCTTC
TRBV12-3/TRBV12-4	many	TRBJ1-5	TRBD1	CASSYAGTGGWGQPQHF	TGTGCCAGCAGTTATGCCGGGACAGGAGGTTGGGGTCAGCCCCAGCATTTT
TRBV2	many	TRBJ2-4	.	CASRAGESIQYF	TGTGCCAGCAGGGCCGGGGAGAGCATTCAGTACTTC
TRBV5-8	many	TRBJ2-7	.	CASSWVGDEQYF	TGTGCCAGCAGCTGGGTTGGTGACGAGCAGTACTTC
TRBV20-1	many	TRBJ2-6	.	CSARDNRGIGSGANVLTF	TGCAGTGCTAGAGATAATCGAGGGATCGGCTCTGGGGCCAACGTCCTGACTTTC
TRBV6-1	many	TRBJ1-2	.	CASSYVRGGYGYTF	TGTGCCAGCAGTTACGTGAGGGGAGGCTATGGCTACACCTTC
TRBV29-1	many	TRBJ1-2	.	CSVDVKGSYGYTF	TGCAGCGTTGACGTCAAGGGAAGCTATGGCTACACCTTC
TRBV11-2	.	TRBJ2-1	.	CASSFHVSGSSYNEQFF	TGTGCCAGCAGCTTTCATGTGTCAGGCAGCTCCTACAATGAGCAGTTCTTC
TRBV5-1	many	TRBJ2-1	TRBD1	CASSLARSRTGEMYNEQFF	TGCGCCAGCAGCTTGGCCAGGTCCCGGACAGGGGAAATGTACAATGAGCAGTTCTTC
TRBV11-2	.	TRBJ2-5	TRBD2	CASSPGTSGGETQYF	TGTGCCAGCAGCCCTGGGACTAGCGGGGGTGAGACCCAGTACTTC
TRBV19	.	TRBJ2-2	TRBD1	CASSTGFTQGAGELFF	TGTGCCAGTAGTACCGGATTTACACAGGGGGCCGGGGAGCTGTTTTTT
TRBV28	many	TRBJ1-2	TRBD1	CASSSEGTGGGYTF	TGTGCCAGCAGCTCCGAAGGGACAGGGGGTGGCTACACCTTC
TRBV7-6	many	TRBJ2-1	.	CASSLTWGARPNNEQFF	TGTGCCAGCAGCCTAACGTGGGGGGCTAGACCAAACAATGAGCAGTTCTTC
TRBV15	many	TRBJ2-1	.	CATSGRHRPYNEQFF	TGTGCCACCAGCGGCCGCCATCGTCCCTACAATGAGCAGTTCTTC
TRBV19	few	TRBJ1-5	.	CASSIEDRRNQPQHF	TGTGCCAGTAGTATTGAGGACAGACGCAATCAGCCCCAGCATTTT
TRBV7-3	.	TRBJ2-3	TRBD2	CASSLNSGSTDTQYF	TGTGCCAGCAGCTTAAATAGCGGGAGCACAGATACGCAGTATTTT
TRBV27	.	TRBJ1-1	.	CASLRGAGEAFF	TGTGCCAGTCTCCGCGGGGCCGGTGAAGCTTTCTTT
TRBV19	many	TRBJ1-1	.	CASRRWGDANTEAFF	TGTGCCAGTAGGAGGTGGGGAGACGCGAACACTGAAGCTTTCTTT
TRBV11-2	many	TRBJ2-7	TRBD2	CASSSRGITGGRAASYEQYF	TGTGCCAGCAGCTCGAGGGGTATCACGGGCGGGAGGGCCGCGTCCTACGAGCAGTACTTC
TRBV3-1	many	TRBJ1-2	TRBD1	CASSQGTGLGYTF	TGTGCCAGCAGCCAAGGGACAGGGCTCGGCTACACCTTC
TRBV7-2	many	TRBJ2-3	.	CASSPAPGNAQDTQYF	TGTGCCAGCAGCCCCGCCCCCGGGAATGCACAAGATACGCAGTATTTT
TRBV9	.	TRBJ1-5	.	CASSVGGAGDQPQHF	TGTGCCAGCAGCGTAGGGGGGGCCGGGGATCAGCCCCAGCATTTT
TRBV14	many	TRBJ1-2	.	CASSQETPNYGYTF	TGTGCCAGCAGCCAAGAGACACCGAATTATGGCTACACCTTC
TRBV9	.	TRBJ2-1	TRBD2	CASSVGRGGQNEQFF	TGTGCCAGCAGCGTAGGGCGGGGGGGTCAGAATGAGCAGTTCTTC
TRBV7-9	.	TRBJ2-1	TRBD2	CASSLGSGGLYSYNEQFF	TGTGCCAGCAGCTTAGGTAGCGGGGGACTATACTCCTACAATGAGCAGTTCTTC
TRBV20-1	many	TRBJ2-1	TRBD2	CSAHGLAGGVSNEQFF	TGCAGTGCTCACGGACTAGCGGGAGGGGTTTCGAATGAGCAGTTCTTC
TRBV7-2	many	TRBJ2-5	.	CASSQGVRETQYF	TGTGCCAGCAGCCAGGGAGTCAGGGAGACCCAGTACTTC
TRBV20-1	many	TRBJ2-3	.	CSAARERADTQYF	TGCAGTGCAGCCCGGGAGCGGGCAGATACGCAGTATTTT
TRBV3-1	many	TRBJ1-5	.	CASSQEGTYQPQHF	TGTGCCAGCAGCCAAGAGGGGACGTACCAGCCCCAGCATTTT
TRBV18	many	TRBJ1-3	.	CASSPGANSGNTIYF	TGTGCCAGCTCACCAGGGGCGAACTCTGGAAACACCATATATTTT
TRBV6-1	.	TRBJ2-1	.	CASRSGDRATNEQFF	TGTGCCAGCAGAAGCGGGGACAGAGCGACCAATGAGCAGTTCTTC
TRBV29-1	few	TRBJ1-2	TRBD1	CSVSPGQASYGYTF	TGCAGCGTTTCACCTGGACAGGCTAGCTATGGCTACACCTTC
TRBV7-2	many	TRBJ2-5	TRBD2	CASSRVRREGRETQYF	TGTGCCAGCAGCCGGGTCCGGCGGGAGGGCCGGGAGACCCAGTACTTC
TRBV28	few	TRBJ1-1	.	CASSPRTSGDTEAFF	TGTGCCAGCAGTCCTCGGACGTCAGGGGACACTGAAGCTTTCTTT
TRBV6-1	many	TRBJ2-7	.	CASSDLPGLSEQYF	TGTGCCAGCAGTGATCTTCCAGGACTGTCCGAGCAGTACTTC
TRBV20-1	many	TRBJ2-5	TRBD2	CSARVGTSGPSRETQYF	TGCAGTGCTAGAGTTGGGACTAGCGGACCTTCTAGAGAGACCCAGTACTTC
TRBV2	once	TRBJ2-6	.	CASSETATLSGANVLTF	TGTGCCAGCAGTGAGACAGCCACCCTTTCTGGGGCCAACGTCCTGACTTTC
TRBV20-1	many	TRBJ1-1	.	CSATAGPGEAFF	TGCAGTGCCACCGCAGGGCCCGGTGAAGCTTTCTTT
TRBV27	many	TRBJ2-2	TRBD2	CASSEMAAGGPGELFF	TGTGCCAGCAGTGAGATGGCAGCGGGAGGGCCCGGGGAGCTGTTTTTT
TRBV24-1	many	TRBJ2-3	.	CATSDFKGDPTDTQYF	TGTGCCACCAGTGATTTTAAAGGGGATCCAACAGATACGCAGTATTTT
TRBV7-9	many	TRBJ2-3	.	CASSLEAARGTDTQYF	TGTGCCAGCAGCTTAGAGGCGGCAAGGGGGACAGATACGCAGTATTTT
TRBV28	.	TRBJ2-7	TRBD2	CASSPSSLADSYEQYF	TGTGCCAGCAGTCCTTCCTCACTAGCGGACTCCTACGAGCAGTACTTC
TRBV15	many	TRBJ1-1	.	CATSVGSIYSTEAFF	TGTGCCACCAGCGTAGGGTCCATTTACTCCACTGAAGCTTTCTTT
TRBV11-1	.	TRBJ1-2	.	CASSLAAGDYGYTF	TGTGCCAGCAGCTTAGCCGCAGGGGACTATGGCTACACCTTC
TRBV19	few	TRBJ1-5	TRBD1	CASSMKGQNQPQHF	TGTGCCAGTAGTATGAAGGGACAGAATCAGCCCCAGCATTTT
TRBV11-2	once	TRBJ1-1	TRBD1	CASSLPSGQSNTEAFF	TGTGCCAGCAGCTTACCCTCGGGACAGTCGAACACTGAAGCTTTCTTT
TRBV3-1	many	TRBJ1-1	.	CASSQVSGAGEAFF	TGTGCCAGCAGCCAAGTATCGGGGGCAGGTGAAGCTTTCTTT
TRBV7-9	many	TRBJ1-2	.	CASSLPNYGYTF	TGTGCCAGCAGCTTGCCTAACTATGGCTACACCTTC
TRBV7-8	many	TRBJ1-1	.	CASSLVFGGSTEAFF	TGTGCCAGCAGCTTAGTATTCGGGGGCAGCACTGAAGCTTTCTTT
TRBV14	.	TRBJ1-2	.	CASTWGTGVYGYTF	TGTGCCAGCACCTGGGGGACTGGTGTCTATGGCTACACCTTC
TRBV5-1	few	TRBJ2-3	.	CASSLGDKVGDTQYF	TGCGCCAGCAGCTTGGGGGACAAGGTTGGGGATACGCAGTATTTT
TRBV5-1	few	TRBJ2-7	TRBD1	CASSPGGTGARVYEQYF	TGCGCCAGCAGCCCAGGCGGGACAGGGGCTCGGGTCTACGAGCAGTACTTC
TRBV28	many	TRBJ2-7	TRBD1	CASSSPGQGYEQYF	TGTGCCAGCAGTTCTCCGGGACAGGGTTACGAGCAGTACTTC
TRBV2	many	TRBJ2-4	TRBD1	CASSEWTGRGNIQYF	TGTGCCAGCAGTGAATGGACAGGGCGGGGAAACATTCAGTACTTC
TRBV11-1	many	TRBJ2-6	TRBD2	CASSLAGSSGANVLTF	TGTGCCAGCTCTCTAGCGGGGAGCTCTGGGGCCAACGTCCTGACTTTC
TRBV3-1	many	TRBJ1-2	TRBD1	CASSQENTDRGNGYTF	TGTGCCAGCAGCCAAGAAAACACAGACAGGGGCAATGGCTACACCTTC
TRBV20-1	many	TRBJ2-3	TRBD2	CSAREGLAGIPDTQYF	TGCAGTGCTAGAGAGGGACTAGCGGGAATCCCAGATACGCAGTATTTT